The source of this T cell receptor (beta chain) is a study of blood T cell repertoires in COVID-19. The overall study: The United States, Italy and Spain were the sources of the acute and convalescent COVID-19 samples. The analysed material was cDNA or gDNA that came from T cells, B-cell-depleted T cells, or PBMCs.

As originally analysed: Researchers report that nucleated cell counts were estimated from reference gene primer amplification. Only in-frame clones appear in the TCRdb table, and some are missing; sequencing was by immunoSEQ multiplex PCR. V and J calls and clone size are copied from that table; D and trimming were computed from the DNA. The table lists roughly 250,000 clones, about 91% of them singletons. Across about two dozen US areas, participants ranged in age from 18 to 89 years. The CDR3 consists of 18 residues. The germline V gene has CDR1 LGHNA and CDR2 YNFKEQ. V gave up 4 bases and J gave up 4 bases; unmatched junction bases: 12.

The sequenced sample was PBMCs or T cells enriched from blood (not recorded which). The rearrangement uses TRBV4-2 and TRBJ2-1; TRBD2 matches 11 bases. The TCR comes from a woman aged 40 to 50 with acute COVID-19. The CDR3 region has the DNA TGTGCCAGCAGCCTCGGTGGCGAACTAGCGGGAGTTTACAATGAGCAGTTCTTC. Its translation: CASSLGGELAGVYNEQFF.